The clone carrying this TCR beta chain appeared many times. V was cut by 6 bases and J by 1 base, with 6 bases left in between. The CDR3 totals 12 residues. The germline V gene encodes CDR1 MNHEY and CDR2 SMNVEV (reference sequence). Someone pulled total RNA out of unfractionated whole blood. This entry comes from a study of human T cells and chemical hapten exposure. Library construction involved attaching unique molecular identifiers to individual cDNA molecules, which allowed quantitative, reproducible TCR counting. TCRdb itself ran the reads through MiXCR, one entry per CDR3 protein. The sample gives 100,000 to 150,000 distinct CDR3 sequences, around 9% of which show up once; just over 1.4% is in the top ten.

The sequenced material came from whole blood. The source is a human donor in good health. Some clones in this sample may be carry-over from other donors' samples. The V and J genes are TRBV27 and TRBJ2-5, with D perhaps TRBD2 (6 bases). The CDR3 here is CASRGGQETQYF. The CDR3 bases are TGTGCCAGCAGGGGGGGCCAAGAGACCCAGTACTTC.